This T cell receptor beta chain was identified in a study of T-cell reconstitution after alpha-beta-depleted transplantation in children. This clonotype was observed a few times. A TCRbeta library incorporating unique molecular identifiers was prepared. TCRdb redid the calling of the PCR reads with MiXCR, one entry per CDR3 protein. The sample holds 480,000 or so distinct CDR3 sequences, roughly 10% seen once. Trimming took 5 bases from V and 12 from J, leaving 26 bases between them. Germline V gene lookup returns CDR1 SGHTA and CDR2 FQGNSA. The CDR3 runs to 16 residues. This specimen consisted of PBMCs, obtained before TCRalphabeta/CD19-depleted stem cell transplant. The receptor comes from a child aged 2 to 15 with inherited bone marrow failure, due to receive a stem cell transplant. The gene calls are TRBV7-2 and TRBJ2-1; D perhaps matches TRBD2 (5 bases). The CDR3 nucleotides read TGTGCCAGCAGCCCGCGGGCTCCTCGATCTTCAGGTTTGCAGTTCTTC. It specifies CASSPRAPRSSGLQFF.